The T cell receptor (beta chain) described here comes from a study of response to subunit inactivated influenza vaccine. TCRdb processed the RT-PCR reads anew with MiXCR; each CDR3 protein has one entry. The sample has just under 550,000 distinct CDR3 sequences, under 30% seen once. The CDR3 loop spans 14 amino acids. The germline CDR1 and CDR2 sequences are KGHSH and LQKENI. V was pared by 3 bases and J by 7 bases, with 12 bases between. These data also formed part of another study, on T cells expressing NK-cell markers. This second report adds: 5'RACE template switching with UMIs generated TCR beta cDNA. The sorts in several experiments were restricted to alpha-beta TCR T cells by an anti-gamma-delta TCR antibody. Dominant NKG2C+ clonotype frequencies of about 1.0-7.0% of CD8+ T cells were measured in 5 or 6 donors. These same clonotypes (in several donors) also led the CD3+CD56-NKG2C+ fraction.

The chain combines TRBV18 with TRBJ1-4; D unresolved. The sequences come from CD4+ T cells sorted from PBMCs, collected 11 to 12 days after vaccination. The receptor was derived from a man aged 45-65 years who received an inactivated influenza vaccine. CDR3 amino acids: CASSPGGGREKLFF. The CDR3 nucleotides are TGTGCCAGCTCACCGGGAGGCGGGCGTGAAAAACTGTTTTTT.